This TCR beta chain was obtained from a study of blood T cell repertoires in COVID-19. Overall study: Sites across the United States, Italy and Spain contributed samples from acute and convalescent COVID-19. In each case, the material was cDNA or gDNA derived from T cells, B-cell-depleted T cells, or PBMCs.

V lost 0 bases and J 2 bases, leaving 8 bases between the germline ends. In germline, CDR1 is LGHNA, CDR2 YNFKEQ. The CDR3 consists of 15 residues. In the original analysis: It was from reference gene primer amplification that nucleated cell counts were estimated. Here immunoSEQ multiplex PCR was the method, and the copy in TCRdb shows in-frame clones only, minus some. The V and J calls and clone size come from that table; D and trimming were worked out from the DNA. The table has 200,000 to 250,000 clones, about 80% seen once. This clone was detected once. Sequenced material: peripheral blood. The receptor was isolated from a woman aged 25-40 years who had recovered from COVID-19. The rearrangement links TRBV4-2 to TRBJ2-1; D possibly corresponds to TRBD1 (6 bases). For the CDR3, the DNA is TGTGCCAGCAGCCAAGACAGGGGTACCTACAATGAGCAGTTCTTC. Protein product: CASSQDRGTYNEQFF.